The rows below give T cell receptor beta chains drawn from one sample of a study of blood T cells in healthy people across ages. TCRdb re-derived calls from the 5' RACE reads in MiXCR, one entry per CDR3 protein. The repertoire holds 800,000 to 950,000 distinct CDR3 sequences, with approximately 32% as singletons. The sample was also linked to a second study, of T cells of mothers and their children.

Sequencing was performed on blood. The receptors shown here come from a woman between 40 and 50 years old in good health. CDR3s include the opening cysteine and the closing phenylalanine or tryptophan. Fields, in order: V gene, J gene, CDR3 protein.

TRBV20-1,TRBJ1-2,CSAREITATYGYTF
TRBV29-1,TRBJ2-6,CSIRTGANVLTF
TRBV29-1,TRBJ2-7,CSVEDRKGLGYEQYF
TRBV7-2,TRBJ1-5,CASSLAYRDRVSQPQHF
TRBV10-3,TRBJ2-1,CAISEGGEQFF
TRBV7-8,TRBJ2-2,CASSLVLAGANTGELFF
TRBV27,TRBJ1-5,CASSLMGGLGNQPQHF
TRBV20-1,TRBJ2-7,CSAFDRGTSYEQYF
TRBV6-5,TRBJ1-2,CASRPPPSGGYGYTF
TRBV7-2,TRBJ2-5,CASSPSRGGQETQYF
TRBV20-1,TRBJ1-5,CSARLADNQPQHF
TRBV7-2,TRBJ1-2,CASSLVPAGGSYGYTF
TRBV4-1,TRBJ2-1,CASSQRGGDEQFF
TRBV27,TRBJ2-5,CASSLTGREETQYF
TRBV7-9,TRBJ1-4,CASSLTRENEKLFF
TRBV6-5,TRBJ1-2,CASSYSPGGSYGYTF
TRBV6-5,TRBJ2-6,CASSYGQPASGANVLTF
TRBV29-1,TRBJ2-2,CSVLGARLTGELFF
TRBV5-1,TRBJ2-1,CACRAEIYNEQFF
TRBV20-1,TRBJ2-3,CSARLAGGRSSTDTQYF
TRBV4-1,TRBJ1-4,CASSLWTYEKLFF
TRBV10-3,TRBJ1-1,CAIRIQGNTEAFF
TRBV5-6,TRBJ2-1,CASSLLRPGQGVYNEQFF
TRBV4-3,TRBJ1-2,CANSQGDRGGYTF
TRBV28,TRBJ1-1,CASSPLTIGAFF
TRBV28,TRBJ1-1,CASSAPGGGGTEAFF
TRBV4-3,TRBJ1-2,CASSQDTSGSSDGYTF
TRBV4-2,TRBJ2-6,CASSQAGSGANVLTF
TRBV24-1,TRBJ2-7,CATSDPGTGADEQYF
TRBV25-1,TRBJ1-6,CASSPRTYLSYNSPLHF
TRBV7-9,TRBJ2-1,CASSPRGISYNEQFF
TRBV7-9,TRBJ1-2,CASSSRDRAFGYTF
TRBV5-1,TRBJ1-6,CASSLDGASYNSPLHF
TRBV15,TRBJ1-1,CATSRDLDFRAFF
TRBV7-9,TRBJ2-7,CASSLEAGQGAGEQYF
TRBV29-1,TRBJ2-7,CSVRAGQAPYEQYF
TRBV27,TRBJ1-1,CASSLPGAATEAFF
TRBV3-1,TRBJ1-6,CASSPGYGAGSPLHF
TRBV20-1,TRBJ2-1,CSARSGTGEAAGGNEQFF
TRBV5-1,TRBJ2-2,CASSLAEGETGELFF
TRBV28,TRBJ2-7,CASSLGGPLYEQYF
TRBV10-3,TRBJ1-6,CAISESQLRNVGIPLHF
TRBV5-5,TRBJ2-1,CASSVGLYNEQFF
TRBV5-1,TRBJ1-1,CASNYGQGEAFF
TRBV27,TRBJ2-7,CASADWTGEYEQYF
TRBV27,TRBJ1-1,CASSYLEGRAEAFF
TRBV2,TRBJ2-1,CASSTGTGTNEQFF
TRBV2,TRBJ2-3,CASRPGTRSTDTQYF
TRBV5-1,TRBJ2-3,CASSLAPGGPGDTQYF
TRBV28,TRBJ2-3,CASRFRGGASHTQYF
TRBV28,TRBJ2-3,CASSFGGGKSDTQYF
TRBV20-1,TRBJ1-5,CSARDRGSNQPQHF
TRBV12-3/TRBV12-4,TRBJ2-1,CASSLEQVANEQFF
TRBV20-1,TRBJ1-1,CSTGLREGTEAFF
TRBV3-1,TRBJ2-7,CASSQPLPTGAEYF